This T cell receptor (beta chain) was sequenced for a study of PD-1 blockade in mismatch repair-deficient tumors. Time point of the sample: identical approximately eleven-day culture without peptide (control). Notes on this clone: Its antigen is unknown.

V dropped 6 bases and J dropped 4; count of bases not matched to a gene: 9. Germline V gene lookup returns CDR1 SGHRS and CDR2 YFSETQ. CDR3 size: 15 residues. The assay was immunoSEQ multiplex PCR, and TCRdb's table has in-frame clones only and misses some. The sample yields more than 13,000 clones, 70% to 90% seen once. Sequencing was performed on cells cultured in vitro, taken from a patient treated with pembrolizumab. V gene TRBV5-1 combines with J gene TRBJ1-1; the match to TRBD1 covers 10 bases. This TCR derives from an adult with mismatch repair-deficient cancer. In nucleotides, the CDR3 is TGCGCCAGCACCGGAGATAGGACAGGGGGCACTGAAGCTTTCTTT. Translated: CASTGDRTGGTEAFF.